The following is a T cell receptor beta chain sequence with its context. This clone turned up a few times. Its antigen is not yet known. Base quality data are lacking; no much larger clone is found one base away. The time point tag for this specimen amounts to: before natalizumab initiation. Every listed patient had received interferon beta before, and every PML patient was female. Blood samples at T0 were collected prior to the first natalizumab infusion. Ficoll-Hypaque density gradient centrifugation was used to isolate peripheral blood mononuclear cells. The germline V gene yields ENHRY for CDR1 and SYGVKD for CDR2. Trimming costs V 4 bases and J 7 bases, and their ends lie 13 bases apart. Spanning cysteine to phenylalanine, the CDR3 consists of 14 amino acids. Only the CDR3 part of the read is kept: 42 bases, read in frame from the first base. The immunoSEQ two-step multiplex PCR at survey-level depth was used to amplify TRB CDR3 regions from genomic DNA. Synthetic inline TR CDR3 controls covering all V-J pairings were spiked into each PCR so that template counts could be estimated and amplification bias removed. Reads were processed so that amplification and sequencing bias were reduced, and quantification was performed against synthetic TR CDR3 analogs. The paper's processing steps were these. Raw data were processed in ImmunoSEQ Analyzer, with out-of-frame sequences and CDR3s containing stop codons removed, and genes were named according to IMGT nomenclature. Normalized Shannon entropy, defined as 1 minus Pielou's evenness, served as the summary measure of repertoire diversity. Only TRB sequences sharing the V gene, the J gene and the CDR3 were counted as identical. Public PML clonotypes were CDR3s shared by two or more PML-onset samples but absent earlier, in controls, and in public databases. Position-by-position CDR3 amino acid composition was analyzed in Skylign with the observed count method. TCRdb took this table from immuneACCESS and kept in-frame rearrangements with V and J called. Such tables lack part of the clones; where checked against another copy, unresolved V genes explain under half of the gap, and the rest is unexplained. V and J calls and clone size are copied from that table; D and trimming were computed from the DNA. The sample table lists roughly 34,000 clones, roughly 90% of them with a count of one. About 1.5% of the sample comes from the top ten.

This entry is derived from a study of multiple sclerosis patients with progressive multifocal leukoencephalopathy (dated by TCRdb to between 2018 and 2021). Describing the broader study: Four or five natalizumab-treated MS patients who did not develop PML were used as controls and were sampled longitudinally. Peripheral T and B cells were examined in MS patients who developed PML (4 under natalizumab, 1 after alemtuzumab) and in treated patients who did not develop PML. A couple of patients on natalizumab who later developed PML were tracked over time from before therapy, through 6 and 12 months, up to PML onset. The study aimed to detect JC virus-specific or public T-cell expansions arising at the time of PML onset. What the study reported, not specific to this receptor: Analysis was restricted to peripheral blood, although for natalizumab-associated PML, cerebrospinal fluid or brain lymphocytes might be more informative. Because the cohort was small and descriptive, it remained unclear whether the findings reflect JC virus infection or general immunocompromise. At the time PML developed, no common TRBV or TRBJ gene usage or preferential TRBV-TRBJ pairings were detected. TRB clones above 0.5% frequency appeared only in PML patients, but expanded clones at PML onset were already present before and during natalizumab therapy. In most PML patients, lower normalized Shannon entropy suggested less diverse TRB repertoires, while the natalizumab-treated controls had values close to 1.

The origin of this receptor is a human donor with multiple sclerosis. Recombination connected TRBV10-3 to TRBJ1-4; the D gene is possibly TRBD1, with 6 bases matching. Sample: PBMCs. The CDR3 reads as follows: CAISGDTGGEKLFF. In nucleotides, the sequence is TGTGCCATCAGTGGGGACACCGGGGGTGAAAAACTGTTTTTT.